The 29 T cell receptor beta chains below all came from one sample that was sequenced in a study of blood T cell repertoires in COVID-19. TCRdb's copy holds only in-frame clones and misses some; the assay was immunoSEQ multiplex PCR. Of over 200,000 clones listed, just over 85% are singletons. Sequenced sample: peripheral blood. The source of these receptors is a man at least 80 years old with acute or convalescent COVID-19.

The rearrangement uses TRBV23-1 and TRBJ1-5; D remains ambiguous. TRBV23-1 is an ORF, and what it does is uncertain. The V end was cut by 7 bases, the J end by 4 bases, with 14 bases between. The CDR3 sequence is 14 residues long. The CDR3 here is CASTDRVENQPQHF. In DNA, the CDR3 is TGCGCCAGCACCGACCGGGTCGAAAATCAGCCCCAGCATTTT.

The chain links TRBV12-3 or TRBV12-4 to TRBJ1-5; D call uncertain. Trimming left V 7 bases short and J 2 bases short, with 9 bases between. The CDR3 length is 13 residues. CDR3 nucleotides: TGTGCCAGCACCCGCCAGGGCAATCAGCCCCAGCATTTT. It codes for CASTRQGNQPQHF.

This chain uses TRBV10-1 with TRBJ2-7; D possibly corresponds to TRBD1 (6 bases). The CDR3 consists of 13 residues. Trimming pared 4 bases from V and 3 bases from J, leaving 10 bases between. Per the germline V gene, CDR1 is WNHNN and CDR2 is SYGVQD (reference sequence). The CDR3 here is CASSAQGVYEQYF. CDR3 sequence (DNA): TGCGCCAGCAGTGCACAGGGCGTCTACGAGCAGTACTTC.

V usage is TRBV6-2 or TRBV6-3 and J usage is TRBJ2-2; 8 bases match TRBD2. Trimming took 1 base from V and 4 from J; bases not matched to a gene: 8. The CDR3 totals 17 residues. Germline V gene lookup returns CDR1 MNHEY and CDR2 SVGEGT. CDR3 in DNA: TGTGCCAGCAGTTACTTCTCGGGAGGGCCCAGCACCGGGGAGCTGTTTTTT. Encoded protein: CASSYFSGGPSTGELFF.

The rearrangement links TRBV11-2 to TRBJ2-7, with TRBD2 matching 13 bases. Germline-derived CDR1 and CDR2 are SGHAT and FQNNGV. The CDR3 contains 18 residues. V trimming: 4 bases; J trimming: 2 bases; junction bases outside the gene matches: 11. The CDR3 bases are TGTGCCAGCAGCTACTCACCGGGACTAGCGGGGATGCCCTACGAGCAGTACTTC. It translates to CASSYSPGLAGMPYEQYF.

CDR3 coding DNA: TGTGCCACCAGCGGGCCCCTTGGGACTGAAGCTTTCTTT. The encoded protein is CATSGPLGTEAFF. The rearrangement links TRBV15 to TRBJ1-1; no clear D. V lost 5 bases and J 5 bases, leaving 12 bases between the germline ends. The CDR3 length is 13 residues. From germline, CDR1 is LNHNV and CDR2 YYDKDF (reference sequence).

The chain has TRBV18 and TRBJ1-1; 8 nucleotides match TRBD1. Germline V gene sequence: CDR1 KGHSH, CDR2 LQKENI. The CDR3 runs to 15 residues. The J segment lost 1 base and the V segment lost 5 bases, leaving 6 bases of the junction unmatched. The DNA of the CDR3 is TGTGCCAGCTCAACAATGGGGACAGGGAACACTGAAGCTTTCTTT. The encoded protein is CASSTMGTGNTEAFF.

V gene TRBV30 combines with J gene TRBJ2-2; TRBD1 aligns across 7 bases. V trimming: 5 bases; J trimming: 5 bases; junction bases outside the gene matches: 8. Germline V CDR1 and CDR2: GTSNPN, SVGIG (reference sequence). This CDR3 contains 14 residues. The CDR3 sequence: CAWQTGSLTGELFF. In DNA form, the CDR3 reads TGTGCCTGGCAGACAGGGTCTCTAACCGGGGAGCTGTTTTTT. The entire variable domain, with the rest obtained from reference TRBV30 and TRBJ2-2, is as follows: SQTIHQWPATLVQPVGSPLSLECTVEGTSNPNLYWYRQAAGRGLQLLFYSVGIGQISSEVPQNLSASRPQDRQFILSSKKLLLSDSGFYLCAWQTGSLTGELFFGEGSRLTVL.

The gene calls are TRBV19 and TRBJ2-3; 10 nucleotides agree with TRBD2. Germline assignment: CDR1 LNHDA and CDR2 SQIVND (reference sequence). Trimming removed 4 bases from V and 4 bases from J; junction bases left unmatched: 2. CDR3 size: 14 residues. The CDR3 sequence is CASSRGLASDTQYF. The CDR3 DNA follows: TGTGCCAGTAGTAGGGGACTAGCGTCAGATACGCAGTATTTT. The variable domain in full, with the rest retrieved from reference TRBV19 and TRBJ2-3, is DGGITQSPKYLFRKEGQNVTLSCEQNLNHDAMYWYRQDPGQGLRLIYYSQIVNDFQKGDIAEGYSVSREKKESFPLTVTSAQKNPTAFYLCASSRGLASDTQYFGPGTRLTVL.

CDR3 nucleotides: TGTGCCAGTAGAAGCAGGGGTGAAAAACTGTTTTTT. This gives the protein CASRSRGEKLFF. The chain is built from TRBV19 and TRBJ1-4, with a tentative D call TRBD1 (6 bases). The V end was cut by 6 bases, the J end by 7 bases, with 9 bases between. This CDR3 has 12 amino acids. Germline-derived CDR1 and CDR2 are LNHDA and SQIVND (reference sequence).

This chain links TRBV29-1 with TRBJ2-3; TRBD2 might be the D (5 bases). Germline CDR1 reads SQVTM; CDR2 reads ANQGSEA. The CDR3 has 14 amino acids. V was pared by 7 bases and J by 4 bases, with 18 bases between. The CDR3 reads CSALLGGSSDTQYF. CDR3 coding DNA: TGCAGCGCCCTATTAGGTGGGAGTTCAGATACGCAGTATTTT.

This clone was recorded a few times. This sequence joins TRBV19 and TRBJ1-2; D possibly corresponds to TRBD1 (6 bases). Germline assignment: CDR1 LNHDA and CDR2 SQIVND (reference sequence). The CDR3 has 14 residues. Trimming left V 0 bases short and J 7 bases short, with 12 bases between. The CDR3 DNA sequence: TGTGCCAGTAGTATAGATTGGCAGGGGACTGGCTACACCTTC. Residues: CASSIDWQGTGYTF.

This clone was seen once. The rearrangement links TRBV4-2 to TRBJ2-3; D might be TRBD1 (7 bases). V shed 2 bases and J shed 2 bases, with 17 bases lying between them. Germline V lookup: CDR1 LGHNA, CDR2 YNFKEQ. This CDR3 is built from 17 residues. DNA of the CDR3: TGTGCCAGCAGCCAACTTGGGCCAGGGGGACTCACAGATACGCAGTATTTT. It specifies CASSQLGPGGLTDTQYF.

The rearrangement uses TRBV18 and TRBJ1-1, with D tentatively TRBD1 (6 bases). The CDR3 runs to 15 residues. V shed 2 bases and J shed 6 bases, with 16 bases lying between them. Germline V lookup: CDR1 KGHSH, CDR2 LQKENI. CDR3 residues: CASSPTSGVVPEAFF. The CDR3 DNA reads TGTGCCAGCTCACCAACCTCAGGGGTCGTCCCTGAAGCTTTCTTT.

This clone was seen just once. The gene calls are TRBV6-2 or TRBV6-3 and TRBJ2-7; D possibly corresponds to TRBD1 (6 bases). The CDR3 spans 13 residues. With 4 bases removed from V and 9 bases from J, the gap between germline ends came to 16 bases. Germline values: CDR1 MNHEY, CDR2 SVGEGT. The CDR3 DNA sequence: TGTGCCAGCAGTTTATCTCAGGCAGGGGTGCAGTACGTC. Its protein is CASSLSQAGVQYV.

The CDR3 protein is CAAGISGRNEQFF. CDR3 nucleotide sequence: TGTGCTGCCGGCATTAGCGGGAGAAATGAGCAGTTCTTC. V is TRBV3-1 (or the pseudogene TRBV3-2) and J is TRBJ2-1; 9 nucleotides match TRBD2. The CDR3 is 13 amino acids. The germline V gene encodes CDR1 LGHDT and CDR2 YNNKEL (reference sequence).

The V and J genes are TRBV6-2 or TRBV6-3 and TRBJ2-5, with TRBD2 matching over 7 bases. With V trimmed by 4 bases and J by 5 bases, 19 bases remained unmatched. The CDR3 contains 18 residues. CDR1 and CDR2 (germline): MNHEY, SVGEGT. The DNA for the CDR3 is TGTGCCAGCAGTTCCATTTCTAGCGGAGTCCCCCCAAGCGAGACCCAGTACTTC. It specifies CASSSISSGVPPSETQYF.

V and J are TRBV29-1 and TRBJ1-1; TRBD1 matches 7 bases. Trimming removed 7 bases from V and 3 bases from J; junction bases left unmatched: 8. The CDR3 covers 13 residues. The germline CDR1 and CDR2 sequences are SQVTM and ANQGSEA. In DNA, the CDR3 is TGCAGCGCCCAGACAGGGAGTTACACTGAAGCTTTCTTT. Translated, it gives CSAQTGSYTEAFF.

V and J are TRBV29-1 and TRBJ1-2, with D possibly TRBD1 on 6 matching bases. Deletions cut 0 bases from V and 4 bases from J, with 12 bases between. In germline, CDR1 is SQVTM, CDR2 ANQGSEA. This CDR3 has 14 amino acids. The CDR3 reads CSVEDTGQSYGYTF. The DNA for the CDR3 is TGCAGCGTTGAAGATACAGGGCAGTCCTATGGCTACACCTTC.

V and J are TRBV2 and TRBJ1-5, with D possibly TRBD1 on 6 matching bases. V was shortened by 2 bases and J by 5 bases, with 10 bases between the two germline ends. The CDR3 runs to 14 residues. CDR1 SNHLY and CDR2 FYNNEI come from the germline V gene. CDR3: CASSELGGYQPQHF. In DNA, the CDR3 is TGTGCCAGCAGTGAATTAGGGGGATATCAGCCCCAGCATTTT.

This clone was recorded only once. The chain employs TRBV28 and TRBJ2-3, with TRBD1 matching over 8 bases. Germline CDR1 MDHEN, CDR2 SYDVKM. V lost 5 bases, J lost 1 base, and 5 bases stayed unmatched. The CDR3 length is 15 residues. CDR3 loop: CASSDPGQGTDTQYF. CDR3 DNA: TGTGCCAGCAGTGATCCGGGACAGGGCACAGATACGCAGTATTTT.

Only one count was recorded for this clone. This CDR3 is CASSEAGGGTSTDTQYF. The CDR3 DNA follows: TGTGCCAGCAGTGAAGCGGGCGGGGGCACAAGCACAGATACGCAGTATTTT. The chain couples TRBV2 to TRBJ2-3, with a tentative D call TRBD2 (7 bases). Trimming removed 0 bases from V and 0 bases from J, with 13 bases in between. Per germline, CDR1 SNHLY and CDR2 FYNNEI. The CDR3 covers 17 residues.

This clone was observed a few times. The chain employs TRBV6-2 or TRBV6-3 and TRBJ2-1, with D unresolved. CDR3 length: 14 residues. Germline values: CDR1 MNHEY, CDR2 SVGEGT. V gave up 0 bases and J gave up 4 bases, with 7 bases separating them. The CDR3 protein is CASSYSSRYNEQFF. CDR3 in DNA: TGTGCCAGCAGTTACTCGAGTCGGTACAATGAGCAGTTCTTC.

V usage is TRBV10-1 and J usage is TRBJ2-2; TRBD2 matches at 12 bases. The V and J ends lost 2 bases and 2 bases, in that order; junction bases with no gene match: 6. Looked up from germline, CDR1 is WNHNN and CDR2 is SYGVQD (reference sequence). This CDR3 region has 18 residues. Here the CDR3 DNA reads TGCGCCAGCAGTGAGCCGACTAGCGGGAGAAGTAACACCGGGGAGCTGTTTTTT. It yields the protein CASSEPTSGRSNTGELFF.

This clone occurred once. The rearrangement uses TRBV19 and TRBJ2-2; weak D call: TRBD1 (5 bases). The CDR3 length is 15 residues. CDR1 LNHDA and CDR2 SQIVND come from the germline V gene (reference sequence). The V end was cut by 3 bases, the J end by 2 bases, with 10 bases between. The CDR3 nucleotides are TGTGCCAGTAGTATCGGCAGGGATAACACCGGGGAGCTGTTTTTT. Amino acids: CASSIGRDNTGELFF.

The rearrangement links TRBV7-9 to TRBJ1-2, with 9 bases aligning to TRBD1. The germline gives CDR1 SEHNR, CDR2 FQNEAQ (reference sequence). The ends lost 5 bases at V and 2 bases at J; junction bases unmatched: 3. CDR3 size: 14 residues. The CDR3 coding sequence is TGTGCCAGCAGCCCTGGACAGGGGAACTATGGCTACACCTTC. Translating gives CASSPGQGNYGYTF.

The V call is TRBV2, the J call TRBJ2-5; no definite D call. Germline V lookup: CDR1 SNHLY, CDR2 FYNNEI. This CDR3 spans 13 amino acids. V lost 5 bases and J lost 1, with 8 bases in between. The CDR3 DNA sequence: TGTGCCAGCAGTTTCAGATTCCAAGAGACCCAGTACTTC. It is translated as CASSFRFQETQYF. Full variable domain (outside the CDR3, taken from reference TRBV2 and TRBJ2-5): EPEVTQTPSHQVTQMGQEVILRCVPISNHLYFYWYRQILGQKVEFLVSFYNNEISEKSEIFDDQFSVERPDGSNFTLKIRSTKLEDSAMYFCASSFRFQETQYFGPGTRLLVL.

This sequence joins TRBV28 and TRBJ1-2, with 10 bases identical to TRBD1. Trimming cost V 5 bases and J 2 bases; bases outside gene matches: 2. From germline, CDR1 is MDHEN and CDR2 SYDVKM. This CDR3 contains 14 residues. CDR3 amino acids: CASSLGQGNYGYTF. Written as DNA, the CDR3 is TGTGCCAGCAGTCTGGGACAGGGGAACTATGGCTACACCTTC.

The gene calls are TRBV12-3 or TRBV12-4 and TRBJ1-2; 8 bases are shared with TRBD1. The CDR3 covers 13 residues. V lost 6 bases, J lost 4 bases, and 4 bases stayed unmatched. This CDR3 reads CASSGTGFYGYTF. CDR3 in DNA: TGTGCCAGCAGCGGGACAGGCTTCTATGGCTACACCTTC.